What follows are 30 T cell receptor beta chains derived from one specimen sequenced in a study of T cell responses to AZD1222 COVID-19 vaccine. Sequencing was performed with immunoSEQ multiplex PCR; in TCRdb, only in-frame clones are kept and a portion is missing. This repertoire comprises about 140,000 clones; its ten largest clones make up about 2.2%. The sample consisted of peripheral blood. All receptors come from an adult in good health.

V is TRBV28 and J is TRBJ1-1, with TRBD1 as a possible D gene (5 bases). The CDR3 extends over 14 amino acids. Germline V lookup: CDR1 MDHEN, CDR2 SYDVKM. V was cut by 5 bases and J by 6 bases, with 16 bases left in between. As DNA, the CDR3 is TGTGCCAGCAGTGCAAGGGACGGGGGACCTGAAGCTTTCTTT. Protein sequence: CASSARDGGPEAFF.

This chain uses TRBV7-2 with TRBJ1-3; D is perhaps TRBD1 (6 bases). The germline CDR1 and CDR2 sequences are SGHTA and FQGNSA. The CDR3 totals 16 residues. V shed 5 bases and J shed 0 bases, with 14 bases lying between them. The DNA of the CDR3 is TGTGCCAGCAGCAGGGAGGGGGGCCTCTCTGGAAACACCATATATTTT. This gives the protein CASSREGGLSGNTIYF.

The CDR3 bases are TGCGCCAGCAGCTTCAGCGGAAAGAATTCACCCCTCCACTTT. Protein sequence: CASSFSGKNSPLHF. V is TRBV5-1 and J is TRBJ1-6; D ambiguous. Trimming removed 2 bases at V and 7 bases at J, with 10 bases between. The germline CDR1 and CDR2 sequences are SGHRS and YFSETQ. The CDR3 is made up of 14 amino acids.

The chain carries TRBV6-1 and TRBJ1-5; D may be TRBD1 (5 bases). Germline V gene sequence: CDR1 MNHNS, CDR2 SASEGT. Trimming removed 2 bases from V and 3 bases from J, with 11 bases in between. The CDR3 extends over 15 amino acids. The CDR3 DNA is TGTGCCAGCAGTGAATTGGGGCAACCCAATCAGCCCCAGCATTTT. It specifies CASSELGQPNQPQHF.

The rearrangement joins TRBV7-7 to TRBJ2-1; the D gene is possibly TRBD1 (5 bases). Per germline, CDR1 SSHAT and CDR2 FNYEAQ (reference sequence). Trimming took off 1 base at V and 8 bases at J, with 9 bases between the two ends. This CDR3 region has 13 residues. Here the CDR3 reads CASSLGQGDEQFF. In DNA form, the CDR3 reads TGTGCCAGCAGCTTAGGGCAGGGTGATGAGCAGTTCTTC.

This chain uses TRBV6-5 with TRBJ1-5; 8 bases fit TRBD1. The CDR3 is 14 residues long. The V gene's germline CDR1 is MNHEY and CDR2 SVGAGI. The J segment lost 4 bases and the V segment lost 6 bases, leaving 5 bases of the junction unmatched. In DNA, the CDR3 is TGTGCCAGCAGGAAGACAGGGGTGAATCAGCCCCAGCATTTT. The encoded protein is CASRKTGVNQPQHF.

The chain employs TRBV19 and TRBJ2-1, with TRBD1 identical over 10 bases. The CDR3 runs 15 residues. After removal of 7 bases from V and 5 bases from J, the junction contained 8 bases not matched to a gene. Per the germline V gene, CDR1 is LNHDA and CDR2 is SQIVND (reference sequence). CDR3 loop: CASTIGQGVHNEQFF. For the CDR3, the DNA is TGTGCCAGTACAATAGGACAGGGGGTCCACAATGAGCAGTTCTTC. Variable domain in full (rest from reference TRBV19 and TRBJ2-1): DGGITQSPKYLFRKEGQNVTLSCEQNLNHDAMYWYRQDPGQGLRLIYYSQIVNDFQKGDIAEGYSVSREKKESFPLTVTSAQKNPTAFYLCASTIGQGVHNEQFFGPGTRLTVL.

The chain employs TRBV6-6 and TRBJ1-1; D gene uncertain. Germline loops: CDR1 MNHNY, CDR2 SVGAGI (reference sequence). The CDR3 sequence is 16 residues long. V gave up 7 bases and J gave up 3 bases, with 21 bases separating them. The CDR3 reads CASTPLRVRGDTEAFF. The DNA of the CDR3 is TGTGCCAGCACCCCGCTGAGGGTACGGGGTGACACTGAAGCTTTCTTT.

V and J are TRBV19 and TRBJ1-3; 10 positions match TRBD1. The trim removed 5 bases at V and 7 bases at J, leaving 14 bases unmatched. The V gene's germline CDR1 is LNHDA and CDR2 SQIVND (reference sequence). CDR3 length: 17 residues. The CDR3 bases are TGTGCCAGTAGTTGGTCCTCCCCGGGACAGGGGCTCAACACCATATATTTT. Amino acid sequence: CASSWSSPGQGLNTIYF.

This CDR3 reads CASSQIGTQYF. The CDR3, as DNA: TGTGCCAGTAGCCAGATTGGTACGCAGTATTTT. This chain uses TRBV19 with TRBJ2-3, with D hard to call. The CDR3 runs to 11 residues. The V end was cut by 6 bases, the J end by 8 bases, with 9 bases between. Germline V lookup: CDR1 LNHDA, CDR2 SQIVND (reference sequence). Combining the CDR3 with reference TRBV19 and TRBJ2-3 gives the whole variable domain DGGITQSPKYLFRKEGQNVTLSCEQNLNHDAMYWYRQDPGQGLRLIYYSQIVNDFQKGDIAEGYSVSREKKESFPLTVTSAQKNPTAFYLCASSQIGTQYFGPGTRLTVL.

This chain uses TRBV13 with TRBJ2-1; D is unclear. The CDR3 loop spans 12 amino acids. Between the trimmed V and J ends, which lost 5 bases and 4 bases, there was a span of 6 bases. CDR1 is PRHDT and CDR2 is FYEKMQ in the germline V gene (reference sequence). CDR3 residues: CASSVGYNEQFF. In nucleotides, the CDR3 is TGTGCCAGCAGCGTCGGATACAATGAGCAGTTCTTC.

The chain couples TRBV2 to TRBJ1-5; tentatively, D is TRBD1 (5 bases). The CDR3 has 12 amino acids. CDR1 is SNHLY and CDR2 is FYNNEI in the germline V gene. The ends were cut back, 8 bases at V and 5 bases at J, with 10 bases in the middle. CDR3 protein: CASRRGDQPQHF. CDR3 DNA sequence: TGTGCCAGCCGACGGGGGGATCAGCCCCAGCATTTT.

The rearrangement joins TRBV5-1 to TRBJ2-7; tentative D call: TRBD2 (7 bases). Looked up from germline, CDR1 is SGHRS and CDR2 is YFSETQ. V shed 3 bases and J shed 4 bases, with 29 bases lying between them. The CDR3 is made up of 19 amino acids. This chain's CDR3 is CASSSSRGATPGSGYEQYF. Here the CDR3 DNA reads TGCGCCAGCAGCTCTTCTCGGGGGGCCACACCTGGTTCTGGTTACGAGCAGTACTTC.

Points on this clone: The same CDR3 arises from other DNA sequences in this sample as well. This sequence joins TRBV28 and TRBJ1-4; 7 bases match TRBD1. CDR3 size: 14 residues. The germline V gene encodes CDR1 MDHEN and CDR2 SYDVKM. With 6 bases clipped from V and 1 base from J, the junction kept 2 bases outside the gene matches. CDR3 coding DNA: TGTGCCAGCAGCCGACAGGGAACTAATGAAAAACTGTTTTTT. Its translation: CASSRQGTNEKLFF. The whole variable domain, filled in from reference TRBV28 and TRBJ1-4, reads DVKVTQSSRYLVKRTGEKVFLECVQDMDHENMFWYRQDPGLGLRLIYFSYDVKMKEKGDIPEGYSVSREKKERFSLILESASTNQTSMYLCASSRQGTNEKLFFGSGTQLSVL.

The rearrangement links TRBV30 to TRBJ2-7; a possible D gene is TRBD1 (5 bases). Per germline, CDR1 GTSNPN and CDR2 SVGIG (reference sequence). This CDR3 has 11 residues. The V gene lost 4 bases and the J gene lost 5 bases, with 9 bases spanning the gap. CDR3 in DNA: TGTGCCTGGACCAGGGTCAACGAGCAGTACTTC. Protein: CAWTRVNEQYF.

The chain couples TRBV6-1 to TRBJ1-1; maybe TRBD1 (6 bases). The germline CDR1 and CDR2 sequences are MNHNS and SASEGT. This CDR3 contains 16 residues. V lost 2 bases to trimming and J lost 3 bases, with 16 bases between them. The CDR3: CASSEKVRGVDTEAFF. The CDR3 DNA reads as TGTGCCAGCAGTGAAAAAGTCAGGGGCGTGGACACTGAAGCTTTCTTT.

The chain is built from TRBV19 and TRBJ1-5, with D unresolved. The length of the CDR3 is 13 residues. V gave up 0 bases and J gave up 5 bases, with 5 bases separating them. Looked up from germline, CDR1 is LNHDA and CDR2 is SQIVND (reference sequence). The CDR3 reads CASSIDGDQPQHF. The CDR3 bases are TGTGCCAGTAGTATAGACGGAGATCAGCCCCAGCATTTT.

V and J are TRBV14 and TRBJ1-6; D gene uncertain. V was pared by 0 bases and J by 5 bases, with 8 bases between. Looked up from germline, CDR1 is SGHDN and CDR2 is FVKESK. This CDR3 is built from 15 residues. The CDR3 DNA reads as TGTGCCAGCAGCCAAGATCTGTCACATAATTCACCCCTCCACTTT. It yields the protein CASSQDLSHNSPLHF.

About this clone itself: Other DNA sequences in the sample encode the same CDR3. This chain uses TRBV5-4 with TRBJ1-1, with 7 positions matching TRBD1. V was pared by 3 bases and J by 7 bases, with 9 bases of the junction left unmatched. The CDR3 consists of 14 residues. CDR1 is SGHNT and CDR2 is YYREEE in the germline V gene (reference sequence). The CDR3 spells CASSSFPRDSEAFF. CDR3 DNA: TGTGCCAGCAGCTCTTTCCCCCGGGACAGTGAAGCTTTCTTT.

The V gene is TRBV9, the J gene TRBJ1-2; TRBD1 matches 7 bases. Trimming cost V 0 bases and J 5 bases; bases outside gene matches: 7. This CDR3 comprises 15 residues. CDR1 is SGDLS and CDR2 is YYNGEE in the germline V gene. The CDR3 spells CASSVATGDSYGYTF. CDR3 bases: TGTGCCAGCAGCGTAGCTACGGGGGACAGTTATGGCTACACCTTC.

The V call is TRBV27, the J call TRBJ1-6, with D unclear. CDR3 size: 14 residues. Germline V lookup: CDR1 MNHEY, CDR2 SMNVEV (reference sequence). V dropped 6 bases and J dropped 2 bases, with 8 bases sitting between them. The CDR3 DNA sequence: TGTGCCAGCAGGCCAGCCACCTATAATTCACCCCTCCACTTT. Translated, it gives CASRPATYNSPLHF.

V is TRBV7-9 and J is TRBJ1-4; 7 bases agree with TRBD1. After removal of 6 bases from V and 5 bases from J, the junction contained 6 bases not matched to a gene. CDR1 is SEHNR and CDR2 is FQNEAQ in the germline V gene (reference sequence). CDR3 length: 14 residues. CDR3 DNA: TGTGCCAGCAGGGCGGGACAGTCCAATGAAAAACTGTTTTTT. Amino acid sequence: CASRAGQSNEKLFF.

V and J are TRBV9 and TRBJ1-2; D uncertain. Germline loops: CDR1 SGDLS, CDR2 YYNGEE. The V end was cut by 0 bases, the J end by 4 bases, with 4 bases between. The CDR3 covers 12 residues. CDR3 sequence: CASSVDGYGYTF. DNA of the CDR3: TGTGCCAGCAGCGTAGATGGCTATGGCTACACCTTC.

The V and J genes are TRBV4-1 and TRBJ2-3; TRBD2 agrees at 11 bases. The J segment lost 9 bases and the V segment lost 1 base, leaving 12 bases of the junction unmatched. This CDR3 has 17 residues. CDR1 and CDR2 (germline): MGHRA, YSYEKL. The CDR3 here is CASSQGALAGGRRTQYF. CDR3 coding DNA: TGCGCCAGCAGCCAAGGAGCGTTAGCGGGGGGGCGACGGACGCAGTATTTT.

V is TRBV7-3 and J is TRBJ2-2; 9 positions match TRBD1. In germline, CDR1 is SGHTA, CDR2 FQGTGA. Trimming took 5 bases from V and 7 from J; bases not matched to a gene: 17. This CDR3 is built from 18 residues. The CDR3 protein is CASSLQGASPTWVGELFF. The CDR3 coding sequence is TGTGCCAGCAGCCTACAGGGGGCCTCCCCCACGTGGGTCGGGGAGCTGTTTTTT.

The rearrangement links TRBV6-5 to TRBJ2-2, with 9 bases fitting TRBD1. There are 15 residues in the CDR3. Germline CDR1 is MNHEY and CDR2 is SVGAGI. Germline trimming cut 6 bases from V and 1 base from J; bases unmatched to any gene: 3. The CDR3 nucleotides read TGTGCCAGCAGGCCGACAGGGGGGAACACCGGGGAGCTGTTTTTT. It yields the protein CASRPTGGNTGELFF.

The chain uses TRBV6-6 and TRBJ1-4; D is unclear. V lost 8 bases and J lost 4, with 17 bases in between. Germline V gives CDR1 MNHNY, CDR2 SVGAGI (reference sequence). There are 15 residues in the CDR3. CDR3 in DNA: TGTGCCAGCGGCGACTGGTTGGGAAGTAATGAAAAACTGTTTTTT. This codes for CASGDWLGSNEKLFF.

This chain links TRBV6-1 with TRBJ2-1, with 7 bases lining up with TRBD1. CDR1 is MNHNS and CDR2 is SASEGT in the germline V gene. This CDR3 region has 16 residues. Trimming cost V 0 bases and J 9 bases; bases outside gene matches: 11. Written as DNA, the CDR3 is TGTGCCAGCAGTGAAGCAAAGACAGGGTATGTAATTGAGCAGTTCTTC. It translates to CASSEAKTGYVIEQFF.

The chain has TRBV2 and TRBJ1-2; D is possibly TRBD1 (6 bases). Trimming shortened V by 11 bases and J by 0 bases, and 16 bases separated the two germline ends. The CDR3 is made up of 14 amino acids. CDR1 is SNHLY and CDR2 is FYNNEI in the germline V gene. CDR3 coding DNA: TGTGCCCGAGGGGGGACCGCCCCTAACTATGGCTACACCTTC. It translates to CARGGTAPNYGYTF.

The rearrangement joins TRBV18 to TRBJ2-7, with 10 bases fitting TRBD2. The CDR3 has 16 amino acids. Germline V gene lookup returns CDR1 KGHSH and CDR2 LQKENI. V lost 0 bases to trimming and J lost 3 bases; unmatched junction nucleotides: 5. The CDR3 nucleotides read TGTGCCAGCTCACCACCGTCGGTAGCGGGGGGCTACGAGCAGTACTTC. Its translation is CASSPPSVAGGYEQYF.